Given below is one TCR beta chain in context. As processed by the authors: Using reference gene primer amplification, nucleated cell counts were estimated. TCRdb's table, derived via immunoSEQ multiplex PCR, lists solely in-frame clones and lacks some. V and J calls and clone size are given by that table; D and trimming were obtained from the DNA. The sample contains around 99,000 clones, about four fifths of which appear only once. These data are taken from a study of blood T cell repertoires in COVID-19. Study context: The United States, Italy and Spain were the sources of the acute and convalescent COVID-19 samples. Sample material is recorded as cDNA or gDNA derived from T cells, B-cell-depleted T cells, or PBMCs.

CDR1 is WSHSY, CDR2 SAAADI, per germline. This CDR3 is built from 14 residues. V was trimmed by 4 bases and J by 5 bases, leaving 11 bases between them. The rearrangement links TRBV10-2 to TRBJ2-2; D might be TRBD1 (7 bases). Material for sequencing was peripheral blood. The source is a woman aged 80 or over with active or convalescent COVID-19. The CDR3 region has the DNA TGCGCCAGCAGTGGCCAGGGGGGAACCGGGGAGCTGTTTTTT. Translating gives CASSGQGGTGELFF.